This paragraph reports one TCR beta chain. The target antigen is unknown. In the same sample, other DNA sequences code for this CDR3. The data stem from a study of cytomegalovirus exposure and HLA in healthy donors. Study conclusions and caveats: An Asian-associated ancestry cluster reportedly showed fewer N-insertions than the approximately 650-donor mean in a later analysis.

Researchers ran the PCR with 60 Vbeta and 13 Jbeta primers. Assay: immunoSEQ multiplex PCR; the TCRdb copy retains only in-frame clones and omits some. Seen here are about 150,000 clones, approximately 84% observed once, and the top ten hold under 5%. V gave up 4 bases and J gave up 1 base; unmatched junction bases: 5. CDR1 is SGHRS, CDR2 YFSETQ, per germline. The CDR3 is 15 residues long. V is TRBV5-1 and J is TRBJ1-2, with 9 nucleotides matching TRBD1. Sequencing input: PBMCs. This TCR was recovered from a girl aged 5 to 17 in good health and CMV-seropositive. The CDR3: CASSRGQGINYGYTF. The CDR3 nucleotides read TGCGCCAGCAGCCGTGGACAGGGGATTAACTATGGCTACACCTTC.